This T cell receptor (beta chain) was retrieved from a study of T cell repertoires in cytomegalovirus infection. CDR1 is MDHEN and CDR2 is SYDVKM in the germline V gene. CDR3 length: 17 amino acids. V was clipped by 2 bases and J by 4 bases, with 18 bases between them. TCRdb re-analysed the reads in MiXCR, keeping a single row per CDR3 protein. The table has some 300,000 distinct CDR3 sequences, around a sixth seen once; the top ten hold around 12%. This clonotype was counted only a few times. Material for sequencing was PBMCs. The clonotype was recovered from a human donor in good health (CMV status not recorded). Some clones in this sample may be carry-over from other donors' samples. This chain links TRBV28 with TRBJ1-3, with D possibly matching TRBD1 (5 bases). The CDR3 sequence is CASSLPSHGRAGNTIYF. CDR3 coding DNA: TGTGCCAGCAGTTTACCCTCCCACGGCAGGGCAGGAAACACCATATATTTT. Combining the CDR3 with reference TRBV28 and TRBJ1-3 gives the whole variable domain DVKVTQSSRYLVKRTGEKVFLECVQDMDHENMFWYRQDPGLGLRLIYFSYDVKMKEKGDIPEGYSVSREKKERFSLILESASTNQTSMYLCASSLPSHGRAGNTIYFGEGSWLTVV.